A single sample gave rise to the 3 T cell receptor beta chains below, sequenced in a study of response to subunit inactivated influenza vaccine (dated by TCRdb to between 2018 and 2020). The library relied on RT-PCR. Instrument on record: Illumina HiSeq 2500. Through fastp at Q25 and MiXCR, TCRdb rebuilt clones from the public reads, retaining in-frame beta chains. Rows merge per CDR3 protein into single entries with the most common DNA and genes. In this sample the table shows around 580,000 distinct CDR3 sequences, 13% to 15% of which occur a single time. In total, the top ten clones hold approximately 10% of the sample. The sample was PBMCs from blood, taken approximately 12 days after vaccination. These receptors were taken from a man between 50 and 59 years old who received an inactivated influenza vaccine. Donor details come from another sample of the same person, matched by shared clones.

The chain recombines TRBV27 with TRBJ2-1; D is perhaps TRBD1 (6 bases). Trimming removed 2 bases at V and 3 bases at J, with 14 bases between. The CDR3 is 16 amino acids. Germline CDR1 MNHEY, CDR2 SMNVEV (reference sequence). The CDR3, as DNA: TGTGCCAGCAGTTTAACACCGGACAGTCTCTACAATGAGCAGTTCTTC. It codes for CASSLTPDSLYNEQFF.

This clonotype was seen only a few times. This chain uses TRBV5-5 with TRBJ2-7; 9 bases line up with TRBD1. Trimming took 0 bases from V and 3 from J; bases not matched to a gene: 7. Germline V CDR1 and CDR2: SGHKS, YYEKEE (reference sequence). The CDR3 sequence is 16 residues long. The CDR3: CASSLAVGQGFYEQYF. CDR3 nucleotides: TGTGCCAGCAGCTTGGCCGTGGGACAGGGATTCTACGAGCAGTACTTC.

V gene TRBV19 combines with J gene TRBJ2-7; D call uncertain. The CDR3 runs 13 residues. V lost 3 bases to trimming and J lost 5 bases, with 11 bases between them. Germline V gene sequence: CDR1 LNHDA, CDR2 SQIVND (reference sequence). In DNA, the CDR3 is TGTGCCAGTAGTATGTTTTCCGAGAACGAGCAGTACTTC. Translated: CASSMFSENEQYF.